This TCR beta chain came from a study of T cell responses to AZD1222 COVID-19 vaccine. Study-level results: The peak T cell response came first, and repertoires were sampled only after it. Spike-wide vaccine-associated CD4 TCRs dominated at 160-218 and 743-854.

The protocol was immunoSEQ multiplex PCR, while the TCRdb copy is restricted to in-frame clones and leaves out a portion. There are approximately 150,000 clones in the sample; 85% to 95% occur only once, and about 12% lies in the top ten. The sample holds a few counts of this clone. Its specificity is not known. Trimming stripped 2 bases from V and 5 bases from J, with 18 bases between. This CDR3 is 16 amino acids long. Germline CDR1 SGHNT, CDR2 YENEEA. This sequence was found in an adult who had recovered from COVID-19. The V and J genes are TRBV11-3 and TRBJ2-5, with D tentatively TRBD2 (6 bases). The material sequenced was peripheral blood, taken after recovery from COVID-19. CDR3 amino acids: CASSLSPGEGRETQYF. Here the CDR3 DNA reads TGTGCCAGCAGCTTATCCCCGGGAGAGGGTCGGGAGACCCAGTACTTC. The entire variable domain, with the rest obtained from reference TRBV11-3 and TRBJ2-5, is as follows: EAGVVQSPRYKIIEKKQPVAFWCNPISGHNTLYWYLQNLGQGPELLIRYENEEAVDDSQLPKDRFSAERLKGVDSTLKIQPAELGDSAVYLCASSLSPGEGRETQYFGPGTRLLVL.